What follows are 4 T cell receptor beta chains derived from one specimen sequenced in a study of T cell changes during pregnancy in multiple sclerosis. Measured with immunoSEQ multiplex PCR; TCRdb has only the in-frame clones, and not every one. The sample contains roughly 57,000 clones, 92% of which appear only once. The starting material was CD4+ T cells from peripheral blood mononuclear cells, obtained after pregnancy. The origin of the receptors is a female donor with multiple sclerosis, enrolled in a pregnancy study.

The genes are TRBV19 and TRBJ1-1; 9 bases align to TRBD1. The CDR3 is 16 residues long. Trimming took 4 bases from V and 4 from J; bases not matched to a gene: 10. Germline lookup yields CDR1 LNHDA and CDR2 SQIVND (reference sequence). This CDR3 is CASSRKGTGWFTEAFF. CDR3 DNA sequence: TGTGCCAGTAGTAGGAAAGGGACAGGGTGGTTCACTGAAGCTTTCTTT.

The CDR3 DNA reads TGTGCCAGCAACTTTCGGGGAGGGCGCACTGAAGCTTTCTTT. Its translation: CASNFRGGRTEAFF. The chain uses TRBV6-5 and TRBJ1-1, with D hard to call. The V end was cut by 7 bases, the J end by 4 bases, with 16 bases between. The germline CDR1 and CDR2 sequences are MNHEY and SVGAGI. This CDR3 is 14 amino acids long.

This chain uses TRBV7-3 with TRBJ2-2, with D possibly TRBD1 on 6 matching bases. CDR1 and CDR2 (germline): SGHTA, FQGTGA. The CDR3 has 17 residues. Between the trimmed V and J ends, which lost 5 bases and 6 bases, there was a span of 22 bases. CDR3 amino acids: CASSPTGTIRGAGELFF. The CDR3 bases are TGTGCCAGCAGCCCCACAGGGACGATTAGGGGCGCCGGGGAGCTGTTTTTT.

The V and J genes are TRBV6-5 and TRBJ1-1, with D tentatively TRBD1 (5 bases). Looked up from germline, CDR1 is MNHEY and CDR2 is SVGAGI. Trimming pared 2 bases from V and 0 bases from J, leaving 10 bases between. This CDR3 has 15 amino acids. CDR3 in DNA: TGTGCCAGCAGTTACCTCAGGGAATTGAACACTGAAGCTTTCTTT. Protein product: CASSYLRELNTEAFF.